The T cell receptor (beta chain) described here comes from a study of OX40 agonist ivuxolimab in advanced cancers. Trimming pared 1 base from V and 6 bases from J, leaving 18 bases between. Germline CDR1 LNHNV, CDR2 YYDKDF (reference sequence). The CDR3 covers 16 residues. TCRdb keeps only in-frame clones here, not all; method: immunoSEQ multiplex PCR. The sample carries 70,000 to 90,000 clones, 70% to 85% recorded once. The material sequenced was CD4+ or CD8+ T cells sorted from blood, taken in a trial of the OX40 agonist ivuxolimab. V and J are TRBV15 and TRBJ1-1, with D tentatively TRBD1 (5 bases). This sequence was found in an adult with an advanced solid tumor such as melanoma, head and neck, liver or kidney cancer. The CDR3 region has the DNA TGTGCCACCAGCAGAGCCCGAGAAGGCCCCAGGGCTGAAGCTTTCTTT. Protein product: CATSRAREGPRAEAFF.